This T cell receptor (beta chain) was observed in a study of regulatory T cells in long-lasting Graves disease (dated by TCRdb to the early 2020s). At the level of the whole study: Persistent Graves' disease was defined as persistently positive TSH receptor autoantibodies together with antithyroid drug treatment for over 5 years. TCR sequencing covered 13 persistent and roughly 20 newly diagnosed Graves' disease patients, 33 samples in total. Persistent Graves' disease patients were compared with newly diagnosed Graves' disease patients by peripheral blood TCR sequencing and RNA sequencing. The study was conducted in China and was registered as a clinical trial. Antithyroid drugs had been taken for approximately ten years on average by persistent Graves' disease patients in the clinical cohort.

In its sample, this clonotype was seen a few times. Which antigen it targets is not known. No clone much larger than this one lies a single base away; base qualities are absent. From the cysteine through the phenylalanine, the CDR3 covers 15 amino acids. This entry keeps only the CDR3 DNA: 45 bases, framed from base 1. The germline V gene specifies SGHVS as CDR1 and FNYEAQ as CDR2. V loses 3 bases of germline sequence and J loses 3 bases, and the interval between the two ends is 14 bases. The time point label of this sample denotes: persistent/refractory GD, antithyroid drugs over 5 years with positive TRAb. For both TCR sequencing and RNA sequencing, RNA was extracted from PBMCs in TRIzol. The diagnosis of Graves' disease followed American Thyroid Association guidelines. Patients for the study were recruited at an endocrinology department in Xi'an, China. From each patient, about 9.7 milliliters of peripheral blood was collected into an EDTA anticoagulant tube. PBMCs were isolated by Ficoll Paque Plus density gradient separation without further T cell sorting. An Agilent 2100 Bioanalyzer and agarose gel were used to assess RNA quality, and a NanoDrop 2000 was used to measure RNA concentration.

Receptors were amplified or captured by multiplex PCR. The data were produced on an Illumina HiSeq 4000. CDR3 regions were amplified by Arm-PCR with iRepertoire HTBI primers to construct TCR beta libraries. Before sequencing, the PCR products went through gel purification. The authors' pipeline ran thus. Across samples, around 58 TRBV and roughly 15 TRBJ segments were identified and used for gene usage analysis of CDR3 amino acid clonotypes. COPE and FqMerger were used to merge filtered high-quality paired reads into contigs. Contigs were aligned with BLAST to IMGT TRBV, TRBD and TRBJ reference genes, and CDR3 was defined per IMGT. Any clonotype with a frequency above 0.1% was counted as a highly expanded clone. Shannon entropy was used to measure repertoire diversity, and the Gini coefficient was used to measure V-J evenness. A clonotype found in more than one individual was treated as public. TCRdb redid the processing of the public reads, applying fastp at Q25 and MiXCR, and retained in-frame beta chains. Rows with a matching CDR3 protein are joined into one entry that keeps the most common DNA and genes. These V and J calls are TCRdb output, not the study's own analysis. In this sample the table shows over 350,000 distinct CDR3 sequences, roughly 20% of which occur a single time. The leading ten clones occupy 20% to 25% of the sample.

What the research found in general, with its limitations: Compared with newly diagnosed patients, patients with persistent Graves' disease had lower TCR Shannon entropy and fewer highly expanded clones, which suggests clonal expansion. More public clonotypes were shared among persistent patients (around 2,600) than among newly diagnosed patients (roughly 960). The authors acknowledged the small sample size as a limitation that may reduce accuracy. Only the TCR beta chain was sequenced and analyzed. Because the primary lesion, thyroid tissue, could not be accessed, the study looked at peripheral blood alone. Preferential use of TRBV28, TRBJ1-2 and TRBJ2-5 was observed in persistent disease, whereas TRBV20-1 and TRBJ2-1 were favored in newly diagnosed disease.

This receptor was obtained from a female donor with Graves disease. The specimen comprised peripheral blood mononuclear cells (PBMCs), sampled when the disease was refractory, from a patient treated with antithyroid drugs. The rearranged segments are TRBV7-6 and TRBJ2-5, and possibly TRBD2, on 6 matching bases. The sequenced DNA: TGTGCCAGCAGCTTCGGTCGGAGGGATAAAGAGACCCAGTACTTC. This codes for CASSFGRRDKETQYF.